This T cell receptor beta chain was retrieved from a study of blood T cell repertoires in COVID-19. The CDR3 consists of 14 residues. In germline, CDR1 is LGHDT, CDR2 YNNKEL (reference sequence). Trimming at V came to 6 bases and at J to 4 bases, leaving 8 bases not matched to a gene. The method was immunoSEQ multiplex PCR; TCRdb's version includes in-frame clones alone and lacks a portion of them. The repertoire holds roughly 280,000 clones, with about nine tenths as singletons. The sequence was obtained from a young woman with COVID-19, enrolled during active disease. The genes are TRBV3-1 (or the pseudogene TRBV3-2) and TRBJ2-5, with 7 positions matching TRBD1. Sequenced input: peripheral blood. This chain's CDR3 is CASRPTGAGETQYF. CDR3 bases: TGTGCCAGCAGACCCACAGGGGCGGGAGAGACCCAGTACTTC.